These T cell receptor beta chains were read from a single sample in a study of blood T cell repertoires in COVID-19. The method was immunoSEQ multiplex PCR; TCRdb's version includes in-frame clones alone and lacks a portion of them. The sample gives about 80,000 clones, around 80% of which show up once; over 9.5% is in the top ten. Sample: peripheral blood. Receptors were obtained from a man aged 60-69 years with acute or convalescent COVID-19. The conserved cysteine and the conserved F or W are not part of the CDR3 here.

v_call	j_call	cdr3_aa
TRBV7-2	TRBJ2-1	ASSLMTSGSNEQF
TRBV7-2	TRBJ1-2	ASSLGPAPGQGRGGYT
TRBV30	TRBJ1-6	AWGTGNSPLH
TRBV9	TRBJ2-3	ASSPYGGESTDTQY
TRBV5-8	TRBJ1-2	ASSFGGHNYGYT
TRBV21-1	TRBJ1-4	ASSRGPATNEKLF
TRBV19	TRBJ1-6	ASRDKKSPLH
TRBV20-1	TRBJ2-1	SASGLANEQF
TRBV6-5	TRBJ2-5	ASRRTSGRAETQY
TRBV7-9	TRBJ1-1	ASSDSLGGSGTEAF
TRBV5-6	TRBJ2-1	ASSLVTGSYNEQF
TRBV11-3	TRBJ2-1	ASSLYQGSYNEQF
TRBV7-2	TRBJ2-5	ASSYSGRAGETQY
TRBV4-3	TRBJ2-1	ASSQEGPPGEQF
TRBV28	TRBJ1-1	ASSPSIDTEAF
TRBV7-2	TRBJ1-5	ASSFDRGTQPQH
TRBV3-1/TRBV3-2	TRBJ2-7	ASSQTRTTITYEQY
TRBV2	TRBJ1-2	ASSPSGFAYGYT
TRBV12-3/TRBV12-4	TRBJ2-1	ASSLEGVEQF
TRBV15	TRBJ2-7	ATSRDNQQRY
TRBV2	TRBJ2-2	ASTGQGAGELF
TRBV10-2	TRBJ1-5	ASSEGARQPQH
TRBV4-1	TRBJ2-7	ASSQSSGYSYEQY
TRBV6-2/TRBV6-3	TRBJ2-1	ASSYPPTRRFYNEQF
TRBV12-5	TRBJ2-5	ASGVGQLAETQY
TRBV3-1/TRBV3-2	TRBJ1-4	ASSQVQGEKLF
TRBV6-1	TRBJ1-5	ASSEVGGGQPQH
TRBV18	TRBJ2-3	ASSRLSPDTQY
TRBV28	TRBJ2-3	ASSLPSARTDTQY
TRBV30	TRBJ1-6	AWSDMGRTGRSPLH
TRBV2	TRBJ2-7	ANSRDRGHEQY
TRBV7-2	TRBJ2-2	ASSLTGGFNTGELF
TRBV3-1/TRBV3-2	TRBJ1-6	ASSQGTANSPLH
TRBV7-9	TRBJ2-1	ASSLWASGRLGEQF
TRBV5-8	TRBJ1-2	ASSLYRGQTGGYT
TRBV27	TRBJ2-1	ASSLASGGTFYNEQF
TRBV11-2	TRBJ2-7	ASSHRSGSSYEQY
TRBV27	TRBJ1-1	ASSFRGMNTEAF
TRBV5-1	TRBJ2-5	ASSLARGTGGETQY
TRBV19	TRBJ1-5	ASSVRGVSNQPQH
TRBV30	TRBJ1-6	AWRTGANSPLH
TRBV11-3	TRBJ2-2	ASSPNSNTGELF
TRBV29-1	TRBJ1-2	SVIRAPREGYT
TRBV19	TRBJ1-1	ASMGSGEGNTEAF